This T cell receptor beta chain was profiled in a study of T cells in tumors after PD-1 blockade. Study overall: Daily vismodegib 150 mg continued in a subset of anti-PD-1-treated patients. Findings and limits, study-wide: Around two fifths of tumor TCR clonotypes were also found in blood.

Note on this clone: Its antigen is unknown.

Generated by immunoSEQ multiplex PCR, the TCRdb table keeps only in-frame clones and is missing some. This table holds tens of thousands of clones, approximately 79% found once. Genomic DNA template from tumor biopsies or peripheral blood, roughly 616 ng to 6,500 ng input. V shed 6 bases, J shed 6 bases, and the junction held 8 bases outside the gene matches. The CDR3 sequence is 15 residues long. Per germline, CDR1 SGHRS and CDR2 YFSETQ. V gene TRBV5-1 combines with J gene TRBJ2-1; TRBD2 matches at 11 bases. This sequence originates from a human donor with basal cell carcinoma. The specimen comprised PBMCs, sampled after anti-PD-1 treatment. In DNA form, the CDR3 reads TGCGCCAGCAAGATAGCGGGGGGGCCTGGCAATGAGCAGTTCTTC. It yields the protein CASKIAGGPGNEQFF. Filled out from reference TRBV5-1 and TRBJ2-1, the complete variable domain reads KAGVTQTPRYLIKTRGQQVTLSCSPISGHRSVSWYQQTPGQGLQFLFEYFSETQRNKGNFPGRFSGRQFSNSRSEMNVSTLELGDSALYLCASKIAGGPGNEQFFGPGTRLTVL.